The T cell receptor (beta chain) under discussion was sequenced for a study of cytomegalovirus exposure and HLA in healthy donors (dated by TCRdb to 2017 to 2019). Notes on the research overall: An earlier analysis of some 550 of the donors reported about 290 Gb of sequence data and 117 million unique TCR beta sequences from 150 million to 200 million T cells. Around 320 gigabases of sequencing data and approximately 85 million unique TCR sequences were included in an early release covering about 700 HLA-typed donors. The genetic ancestry cluster associated with self-reported Caucasian donors included approximately 85% of the 350 to 500 genotyped donors. The aim of the study was to test whether cataloging public T cell receptors could identify signatures of past pathogen exposure. The study used immunosequencing to profile the T cell repertoires of some 600 subjects and linked those repertoires to cytomegalovirus serostatus. In addition to the first cohort of roughly 670 subjects, a separate validation cohort of about 120 different subjects was used. To predict cytomegalovirus infection status, the study combined high-throughput TCR immunosequencing, statistical association of individual TCRs with disease status, and machine learning. In a later analysis, previously published TCR beta repertoires from 550 to 700 donors were re-analyzed and high-resolution HLA genotyping was added so that TCR occurrence patterns could be studied. Rather than drawing on any new phenotypic data, the later analysis identified candidate immune exposures from TCR beta sequences and the way those sequences occurred across donors. An earlier analysis of around 640 of the donors used high-throughput TCR beta sequencing to judge whether each TCR beta V gene segment behaved as functional or pseudogenic. Donor age, sex, ethnicity and CMV serostatus were compiled together with the repertoire data. A later genetic analysis used genome-wide SNP genotypes for about three fifths of the 666 donors, treating that subset as a discovery cohort. All discovery cohort repertoires had been generated on a single sequencing platform. Class I and class II HLA loci were covered by the typing at four-digit resolution. The number of typed donors differed by locus: roughly 629-630 for A, B, C, DRB1 and DQB1; 522 for DQA1; over 600 for DPA1; and some 430 for DPB1. Because of strong linkage in the cohort, five DR-DQ haplotypes were treated as single units for association and clustering. Among about 370 genotyped donors of the cohort, an average of approximately 240,000 unique TCR beta nucleotide sequences was sequenced per donor, of which approximately 18% were non-productive. Study-wide findings and limitations: Three of the identified cytomegalovirus-associated TCR beta chains were confirmed in vitro to be specific for cytomegalovirus antigens. A later genetic analysis reported fewer N-insertions in productive TCRs among donors in an Asian-associated ancestry cluster than the roughly 700-donor mean. The presence/absence analyses assumed that sequencing depth was roughly uniform across donors, and that assumption may not be true. Because HLA typing was missing for some donors at each locus, association tests included only the typed subset. Only TCR beta chains were sequenced in this cohort, and the absence of alpha or paired-chain data limited detectable features. For the cohort, immune exposure information was limited to CMV serostatus. In an earlier analysis of some 500 of the donors, most TCR beta V segments appeared in productive rearrangements about 90% or about 30% of the time, broadly matching IMGT annotations. According to a later analysis, TCR association rates differed among HLA loci, with DRB1 alleles showing the most associated TCRs and HLA-C alleles showing the fewest. Assigning TCR associations to individual alleles was difficult when HLA alleles, especially DR and DQ, strongly co-occurred. The authors suggested that the approach could potentially be extended to other disease states and immunological phenotypes. Across donors, most TCR sequences were observed very rarely, whereas some public TCRs were present in many individuals. A later genetic analysis associated a missense DCLRE1C variant with V-gene and J-gene trimming of TCR beta chains, and an independent cohort replicated the association. Most CMV-associated TCR beta chains appeared to be HLA-restricted in a later analysis, and the HLA associations seemed to be driven largely by CMV exposure. Some IMGT-functional V segments, including TRBV6-2 and TRBV6-3, could not be distinguished by the 87-base-pair reads and were therefore excluded. A further reported finding was that TCR beta sequences accurately predicted the HLA-A and HLA-B alleles for most subjects in the first cohort. In both the original and validation cohorts, the classifier was reported to diagnose cytomegalovirus status with high specificity and sensitivity. In the study, about 150 TCR beta chains were listed as associated with cytomegalovirus. In a later analysis, several top co-occurrence clusters were reported to appear linked to parvovirus B19, influenza, CMV and Epstein-Barr virus. Specific HLA alleles were associated with 15,000 to 20,000 TCR beta sequences at a false discovery rate of 0.05 in a later analysis. A group of highly shared sequence variants was considered likely to be a technical artifact of the sequencing pipeline. Because counts were too low, about 18 rarely observed V segments, including chromosome 9 orphons, were excluded from the earlier analysis of fewer than 650 of the donors. In a later analysis, HLA-associated TCR beta chains were found to be more clonally expanded and to have lower generation probabilities than equally common non-associated chains. Linkage disequilibrium might explain the correlated functional status among segregating V segments, but an unknown experimental factor could not be excluded.

The germline V gene sets CDR1 to SGHNT and CDR2 to YENEEA. V is clipped by 6 bases and J by 8 bases, and the sequence between their germline boundaries is 17 bases long. From its cysteine to its phenylalanine, the CDR3 spans 14 amino acids. Only the CDR3 part of the read is kept: 42 bases, read in frame from the first base. The cohort consisted of 666 healthy bone marrow donors. At the time of sampling, every cohort member was nominally healthy, though immune exposures that went unrecorded were likely present. The donor was CMV seronegative and was included in the group of 352 seronegative cohort members. A peripheral blood sample was collected from each donor, and TCR beta sequencing was performed on peripheral blood mononuclear cells. The Qiagen DNeasy Blood Extraction Kit was used to extract genomic DNA from the blood cell samples. The library was produced with the immunoSEQ multiplex PCR assay. For the multiplex PCR, a mixture combining 60 forward primers for TCR Vbeta segments and 13 reverse primers for TCR Jbeta segments was used. A multiplex PCR assay on genomic DNA amplified the CDR3 region of rearranged TCR beta genes. The amplified TCR beta libraries were sequenced on the Illumina HiSeq System as 87-base-pair reads. Turning to the authors' computational methods: A later analysis counted about 76 million unique TCR beta chains across the roughly 700 repertoires, and some 11 million of these chains were shared by at least two donors. Raw reads were error-corrected and collapsed into unique sequences by a nearest-neighbor algorithm in which closely related sequences were merged to remove PCR and sequencing errors. V, D and J gene segments were assigned by aligning CDR3 sequences to IMGT reference sequences. For a sequence to be retained, a match of at least six nucleotides was required to both a V gene segment and a J gene segment. A rearrangement was called productive if the CDR3 had no stop codons and remained in frame with V and J, and every other rearrangement was called non-productive. Following IMGT convention, CDR3 was defined as the stretch from the second conserved V-encoded cysteine up to the conserved J-encoded phenylalanine. In an earlier analysis of 500 to 650 of the donors, sequences lacking an unambiguous match to a single V gene segment were excluded. An earlier analysis of under 750 of the donors called V segments functional above 56.7% productive rearrangements and segregating when the between-donor standard deviation exceeded 5%. A statistical classification framework was developed to diagnose cytomegalovirus status using the catalog of TCR beta chain sequences. In a later analysis, TCR nucleotide sequences were compared against IMGT/GENE-DB human TR gene sequences so that V and J genes could be assigned. In a later analysis, CDR3 sequences and most-parsimonious VDJ recombination scenarios were assigned using the TCRdist pipeline. A later analysis defined each TCR beta chain by its CDR3 amino acid sequence plus V-gene family, and excluded reads lacking a unique V-gene family. As a way to deal with suspected cross-contamination and a sequencing artifact, a later analysis dropped 450 to 600 nucleotide sequences that were highly shared and had low generation probability. For each public chain, a later analysis derived a clonal expansion index from normalized ranks of inferred template counts within each repertoire. Generation probabilities in a later analysis came from a VDJ recombination model fitted to out-of-frame rearrangements, and those results were checked against IGoR. Hypergeometric tests were used in a later analysis to score TCR-TCR, TCR-HLA and TCR-CMV co-occurrence, with a repertoire-size bias correction applied to the TCR pairs. A later analysis estimated false discovery rates by permuting HLA or CMV assignments 20 times. In a later analysis, co-occurring TCRs were grouped using DBSCAN, and TCRdist sequence similarity was added for clustering within HLA-allele-positive subsets. Repertoires with fewer than 30,000 or more than 120,000 public chains were left out of co-occurrence clustering, as were roughly five repertoires with anomalous nucleotide sharing. TCRdb limited this immuneACCESS table to in-frame rearrangements with V and J called. A share of clones is missing; checked studies link under half to unresolved V genes, and the rest is unexplained. V, J and clone size derive from that table, while D and trimming were established from the DNA sequence. The table for this sample records 110,000 to 150,000 clones. The ten largest clones capture roughly 2% of the sample.

Turning to this clone: Its antigen remains unidentified.

What was sequenced was PBMCs. The chain is encoded by TRBV11-3 joined to TRBJ1-3; the D gene lacks a confident call. This TCR was recovered from a woman aged 18-35 years in good health and CMV-seronegative. The encoded CDR3 is CASSPNRRGDTIYF. The sequenced DNA is TGTGCCAGCAGTCCGAACCGCAGAGGAGACACCATATATTTT.